This passage covers 21 T cell receptor beta chains from one sample sequenced in a study of beta chain features in type 1 diabetes. Sequencing targeted expressed TCRB transcripts, as all isolated RNA had been reverse transcribed. Produced via immunoSEQ multiplex PCR; TCRdb's table is partial and in-frame only. There are 110,000 to 150,000 clones in the sample; less than 9% occur only once, and 1.1% to 1.5% lies in the top ten. Material: central memory CD4+ T cells from blood. The receptors were sampled from a woman aged 25 to 39 in good health.

The rearrangement joins TRBV7-6 to TRBJ1-3; 7 positions match TRBD1. The CDR3 loop spans 15 amino acids. With 4 bases clipped from V and 9 bases from J, the junction kept 12 bases outside the gene matches. Per the germline V gene, CDR1 is SGHVS and CDR2 is FNYEAQ. DNA for the CDR3: TGTGCCAGCAGCTCCACGGGACAGTACGTTGGCACCATATATTTT. As protein: CASSSTGQYVGTIYF.

The J gene is TRBJ2-7, the V gene TRBV27; no reliable D call. Looked up from germline, CDR1 is MNHEY and CDR2 is SMNVEV (reference sequence). The CDR3 totals 10 residues. The V and J ends lost 9 bases and 2 bases respectively, with 5 bases between them. The CDR3 DNA is TGTGCCAGGCGTACCTACGAGCAGTACTTC. Its protein is CARRTYEQYF.

This clone was counted only a few times. CDR3 coding DNA: TGTGCCAGCAGTGTGTGGGACAGATCCTACGAGCAGTACTTC. As protein: CASSVWDRSYEQYF. The chain carries TRBV6-1 and TRBJ2-7; TRBD1 matches 7 bases. Germline V lookup: CDR1 MNHNS, CDR2 SASEGT. The CDR3 is 14 amino acids. Trimming removed 4 bases from V and 1 base from J; junction bases left unmatched: 4.

The rearrangement uses TRBV7-3 and TRBJ1-1, with D possibly TRBD1 on 6 matching bases. Per the germline V gene, CDR1 is SGHTA and CDR2 is FQGTGA. V was pared by 5 bases and J by 6 bases, with 10 bases between. The CDR3 totals 12 residues. Here the CDR3 DNA reads TGTGCCAGCAGCCATACAGGGTCTGAAGCTTTCTTT. Its translation is CASSHTGSEAFF.

The sample holds a few counts of this clone. This chain uses TRBV28 with TRBJ2-5, with D hard to call. Germline V gene lookup returns CDR1 MDHEN and CDR2 SYDVKM. This CDR3 has 13 residues. Between the trimmed V and J ends, which lost 6 bases and 3 bases, there was a span of 11 bases. CDR3 DNA: TGTGCCAGCAGCCTATCCGTCAAAGAGACCCAGTACTTC. Translating it yields CASSLSVKETQYF.

This clone was seen more than once but under ten times. This chain links TRBV14 with TRBJ2-1; TRBD2 agrees at 14 bases. Losses at the gene ends were 1 base for V and 9 bases for J; bases not matched to a gene: 14. In germline, CDR1 is SGHDN, CDR2 FVKESK. CDR3 length: 19 amino acids. The CDR3 loop is CASSQARRTGTSGSAEQFF. DNA for the CDR3: TGTGCCAGCAGCCAAGCGAGAAGGACCGGGACTAGCGGGAGTGCTGAGCAGTTCTTC. The variable domain in full, with the rest retrieved from reference TRBV14 and TRBJ2-1, is EAGVTQFPSHSVIEKGQTVTLRCDPISGHDNLYWYRRVMGKEIKFLLHFVKESKQDESGMPNNRFLAERTGGTYSTLKVQPAELEDSGVYFCASSQARRTGTSGSAEQFFGPGTRLTVL.

CDR3 sequence: CASSLLAGGRTDTQYF. The DNA for the CDR3 is TGTGCCAGCAGTTTACTAGCGGGAGGGAGGACAGATACGCAGTATTTT. This sequence joins TRBV27 and TRBJ2-3; the match to TRBD2 covers 12 bases. This CDR3 contains 16 residues. V lost 2 bases, J lost 3 bases, and 3 bases stayed unmatched. Germline assignment: CDR1 MNHEY and CDR2 SMNVEV (reference sequence).

There are a few counts of this clone. The genes are TRBV5-1 and TRBJ1-1; TRBD1 matches 7 bases. V trimming: 3 bases; J trimming: 2 bases; junction bases outside the gene matches: 10. CDR3 length equals 16 residues. Germline CDR1 SGHRS, CDR2 YFSETQ. In DNA form, the CDR3 reads TGCGCCAGCAGCTATTATCAGGACAGGCGAAACACTGAAGCTTTCTTT. This encodes CASSYYQDRRNTEAFF.

The chain recombines TRBV5-4 with TRBJ2-5; 9 bases agree with TRBD1. The germline V gene encodes CDR1 SGHNT and CDR2 YYREEE (reference sequence). Germline trimming cut 4 bases from V and 5 bases from J; bases unmatched to any gene: 6. The length of the CDR3 is 14 residues. CDR3 bases: TGTGCCAGCAGCCAAGGGACAGGGAGGGAGACCCAGTACTTC. It yields the protein CASSQGTGRETQYF.

A few counts support this clone. The chain employs TRBV14 and TRBJ2-5, with a weak D call TRBD1 (6 bases). Germline V gene data show CDR1 as SGHDN and CDR2 as FVKESK. The CDR3 is 16 amino acids. Trimming shortened V by 2 bases and J by 1 base, and 14 bases separated the two germline ends. CDR3 region: CASSQPLGRGQETQYF. CDR3 DNA sequence: TGTGCCAGCAGCCAACCCCTGGGCAGGGGCCAAGAGACCCAGTACTTC.

The V and J genes are TRBV4-1 and TRBJ2-7; perhaps TRBD2 as D (6 bases). CDR3 length equals 17 residues. Germline V CDR1 and CDR2: MGHRA, YSYEKL. V was clipped by 0 bases and J by 4 bases, with 19 bases between them. The CDR3 spells CASSQDHGGAPEYEQYF. The CDR3 DNA is TGCGCCAGCAGCCAAGATCATGGAGGGGCCCCAGAGTACGAGCAGTACTTC.

This chain uses TRBV4-1 with TRBJ2-5; 10 nucleotides match TRBD1. The germline gives CDR1 MGHRA, CDR2 YSYEKL. Germline trimming cut 8 bases from V and 4 bases from J; bases unmatched to any gene: 4. The CDR3 runs to 13 residues. Here the CDR3 reads CASRDRGGETQYF. CDR3 in DNA: TGCGCCAGCCGGGACAGGGGAGGAGAGACCCAGTACTTC.

This chain uses TRBV28 with TRBJ1-5; TRBD1 matches 9 bases. Germline-derived CDR1 and CDR2 are MDHEN and SYDVKM. CDR3 length: 16 amino acids. The ends lost 3 bases at V and 7 bases at J; junction bases unmatched: 10. The CDR3: CASSFTGGRGVQPQHF. The CDR3 DNA is TGTGCCAGCAGTTTCACAGGGGGCAGGGGAGTGCAGCCCCAGCATTTT. Using reference TRBV28 and TRBJ1-5 for the parts outside the CDR3, the full variable domain is DVKVTQSSRYLVKRTGEKVFLECVQDMDHENMFWYRQDPGLGLRLIYFSYDVKMKEKGDIPEGYSVSREKKERFSLILESASTNQTSMYLCASSFTGGRGVQPQHFGDGTRLSIL.

This clone was observed a few times. The rearrangement uses TRBV5-6 and TRBJ2-4; tentatively, D is TRBD2 (7 bases). Trimming shortened V by 4 bases and J by 6 bases, and 14 bases separated the two germline ends. CDR3 length: 14 residues. The germline V gene encodes CDR1 SGHDT and CDR2 YYEEEE. In nucleotides, the CDR3 is TGTGCCAGCAGCAGACGGGGGGCTCCAAACATTCAGTACTTC. Encoded protein: CASSRRGAPNIQYF.

In this sample, this clone turned up a few times. The genes are TRBV1 and TRBJ2-7; the table calls TRBD2, which could not be checked here. TRBV1 is designated a pseudogene. The CDR3 runs to 18 residues. CDR3 sequence reads: CTSSQGGTSGSASYEQYF. For the CDR3, the DNA is TGCACCAGCAGCCAAGGTGGGACTAGCGGGAGTGCTTCCTACGAGCAGTACTTC.

The CDR3 reads CASSQTANTYEQYF. CDR3 coding DNA: TGTGCCAGCAGCCAGACAGCTAATACTTACGAGCAGTACTTC. V gene TRBV27 combines with J gene TRBJ2-7, with a tentative D call TRBD1 (5 bases). Trimming removed 6 bases from V and 4 bases from J, with 16 bases in between. The germline gives CDR1 MNHEY, CDR2 SMNVEV (reference sequence). The CDR3 spans 14 residues.

This clone has a handful of counts. The chain couples TRBV4-2 to TRBJ2-1; the D gene is possibly TRBD2 (5 bases). With 4 bases removed from V and 12 bases from J, the gap between germline ends came to 19 bases. Germline assignment: CDR1 LGHNA and CDR2 YNFKEQ. This CDR3 has 14 amino acids. CDR3 protein: CASSPSASLPGQFF. CDR3 nucleotides: TGTGCCAGCAGCCCGTCGGCTAGCCTACCGGGGCAGTTCTTC.

This clone was seen a handful of times. The chain combines TRBV11-2 with TRBJ2-1; 7 bases are shared with TRBD2. The V and J ends lost 1 base and 5 bases, in that order; junction bases with no gene match: 11. CDR1 and CDR2 (germline): SGHAT, FQNNGV. The CDR3 sequence is 17 residues long. The CDR3: CASSLAPSRRENNEQFF. CDR3 nucleotide sequence: TGTGCCAGCAGCTTAGCCCCATCTCGGCGGGAGAACAATGAGCAGTTCTTC.

CDR3 bases: TGTGCCAGCAGCTCCAGGGGGGAGAACACTGAAGCTTTCTTT. This sequence encodes CASSSRGENTEAFF. This chain connects TRBV4-2 to TRBJ1-1, with 7 nucleotides matching TRBD1. The CDR3 is made up of 14 amino acids. The V segment lost 5 bases and the J segment 1 base; nucleotides outside the gene matches: 4. CDR1 is LGHNA and CDR2 is YNFKEQ in the germline V gene.

The chain recombines TRBV7-2 with TRBJ2-7; maybe TRBD1 (5 bases). Trimming pared 5 bases from V and 4 bases from J, leaving 9 bases between. The CDR3 has 12 residues. Germline loops: CDR1 SGHTA, CDR2 FQGNSA. CDR3: CASSPTAYEQYF. The CDR3 DNA reads as TGTGCCAGCAGCCCGACAGCTTACGAGCAGTACTTC.

This clone was picked up one time. CDR3 region: CASSRDRVYGYTF. DNA for the CDR3: TGTGCCAGTAGTAGAGACAGGGTCTATGGCTACACCTTC. The gene calls are TRBV19 and TRBJ1-2, with TRBD1 identical over 7 bases. There are 13 residues in the CDR3. After removal of 4 bases from V and 4 bases from J, the junction contained 3 bases not matched to a gene. Germline-derived CDR1 and CDR2 are LNHDA and SQIVND (reference sequence).